These 12 T cell receptor beta chains originate from one sample sequenced in a study of blood T cells in healthy people across ages. The second PCR ran about 6 to 12 cycles with a sample-barcoded 5' primer and J-beta primers. Each CDR3 protein gets one entry after TCRdb re-called the 5' RACE reads with MiXCR. The table lists roughly 1,500,000 distinct CDR3 sequences, roughly 40% of them singletons. Specimen: blood. These receptors came from a woman aged 18-29 years in good health.

Ten or more counts support this clonotype. V usage is TRBV20-1 and J usage is TRBJ2-3, with 11 bases aligning to TRBD2. Germline V gives CDR1 DFQATT, CDR2 SNEGSKA (reference sequence). The CDR3 runs to 16 residues. Trimming took 5 bases from V and 2 from J; bases not matched to a gene: 9. The CDR3 region is CSASKLLAGDTDTQYF. CDR3 nucleotides: TGCAGTGCTTCAAAGTTACTAGCGGGGGACACAGATACGCAGTATTTT.

The V and J genes are TRBV29-1 and TRBJ2-7; maybe TRBD1 (6 bases). CDR1 SQVTM and CDR2 ANQGSEA come from the germline V gene. The CDR3 runs 12 residues. V was shortened by 6 bases and J by 0 bases, with 9 bases between the two germline ends. CDR3 residues: CSVMTGSYEQYF. The CDR3 nucleotides are TGCAGCGTGATGACAGGCTCCTACGAGCAGTACTTC.

This clonotype was counted between two and nine times. The chain links TRBV6-4 to TRBJ2-3; tentatively, D is TRBD1 or TRBD2 (5 bases each). The CDR3 sequence is 13 residues long. V dropped 8 bases and J dropped 6 bases, with 15 bases sitting between them. Per the germline V gene, CDR1 is MRHNA and CDR2 is SNTAGT. The CDR3 loop reads CASRRDPADTQYF. The DNA of the CDR3 is TGTGCCAGCCGAAGGGACCCTGCCGATACGCAGTATTTT.

The chain joins TRBV2 to TRBJ1-2; D might be TRBD1 (5 bases). V was cut by 8 bases and J by 5 bases, with 12 bases left in between. Looked up from germline, CDR1 is SNHLY and CDR2 is FYNNEI. CDR3 size: 12 residues. CDR3: CASGGTAYGYTF. CDR3 nucleotide sequence: TGTGCCAGCGGAGGGACGGCATATGGCTACACCTTC.

In this sample, this clonotype turned up a few times. The rearrangement links TRBV3-1 to TRBJ2-4; D possibly corresponds to TRBD2 (7 bases). The J call could be wrong; TRBJ2-7 is a better fit for the DNA end. Germline CDR1 and CDR2: LGHDT and YNNKEL (reference sequence). There are 12 residues in the CDR3. The CDR3 DNA sequence: TGTGCCAGCACCCGAGGGGGGGGCGAGCAGTACTTC. Translating gives CASTRGGGEQYF.

This clonotype occurred a few times. The chain links TRBV28 to TRBJ2-7; D possibly corresponds to TRBD1 (5 bases). CDR1 and CDR2 from the germline V gene are MDHEN and SYDVKM. This CDR3 spans 14 amino acids. The V end lost 3 bases, the J end lost 4 bases, and 13 bases lay between the germline ends. In nucleotides, the CDR3 is TGTGCCAGCAGTTTCCAGGGTGTGGTTTACGAGCAGTACTTC. This translates into CASSFQGVVYEQYF.

CDR3 nucleotides: TGCGCCAGCAGCCCCCGACTAGGGGCCGGGGAGCTGTTTTTT. Translating gives CASSPRLGAGELFF. The chain recombines TRBV5-1 with TRBJ2-2; a weak D match, TRBD2 (6 bases). This CDR3 comprises 14 residues. The germline gives CDR1 SGHRS, CDR2 YFSETQ. The V gene lost 4 bases and the J gene lost 6 bases, with 13 bases spanning the gap.

The chain combines TRBV7-2 with TRBJ2-7, with 8 nucleotides matching TRBD2. TRBJ2-5 matches the DNA end more closely, so the J call is doubtful. Germline V CDR1 and CDR2: SGHTA, FQGNSA. This CDR3 comprises 15 residues. The DNA of the CDR3 is TGTGCCAGCAGCTTCCTTAGCGGGGCCTTAGGGACCCAGTACTTC. It translates to CASSFLSGALGTQYF.

This clonotype was detected a few times. The genes are TRBV7-9 and TRBJ2-3; 10 nucleotides line up with TRBD2. The germline V gene has CDR1 SEHNR and CDR2 FQNEAQ (reference sequence). The CDR3 is 18 residues long. J was trimmed by 0 bases and V by 5 bases; bases with no gene match: 11. CDR3 in DNA: TGTGCCAGCAGCCGCGCCGGGACTAGCGCGAGCAGCACAGATACGCAGTATTTT. Translating gives CASSRAGTSASSTDTQYF. The full variable domain, rest sourced from reference TRBV7-9 and TRBJ2-3, is DTGVSQNPRHKITKRGQNVTFRCDPISEHNRLYWYRQTLGQGPEFLTYFQNEAQLEKSRLLSDRFSAERPKGSFSTLEIQRTEQGDSAMYLCASSRAGTSASSTDTQYFGPGTRLTVL.

The CDR3: CASSSPGPYDEAFF. The CDR3 DNA follows: TGTGCCAGCAGCTCCCCGGGGCCGTACGATGAAGCTTTCTTT. This chain uses TRBV21-1 with TRBJ1-1; the DNA was not compared with TRBD1, the D call given in the table. TRBV21-1 has pseudogene status. The CDR3 contains 14 residues.

This clonotype was detected only a few times. V usage is TRBV7-3 and J usage is TRBJ1-1; D is undetermined. Trimming removed 4 bases from V and 3 bases from J, with 9 bases in between. This CDR3 contains 13 residues. Per germline, CDR1 SGHTA and CDR2 FQGTGA. For the CDR3, the DNA is TGTGCCAGCAGCTACAGTGAGTACACTGAAGCTTTCTTT. This translates into CASSYSEYTEAFF.

This clonotype was observed a few times. The chain couples TRBV7-9 to TRBJ1-4, with 7 bases that match TRBD1. J lost 5 bases, V lost 5 bases, and 11 bases had no gene match. The CDR3 covers 16 residues. Germline V lookup: CDR1 SEHNR, CDR2 FQNEAQ (reference sequence). The CDR3 here is CASSPHPGQMNEKLFF. DNA of the CDR3: TGTGCCAGCAGCCCGCACCCGGGACAGATGAATGAAAAACTGTTTTTT. Variable domain in full (rest from reference TRBV7-9 and TRBJ1-4): DTGVSQNPRHKITKRGQNVTFRCDPISEHNRLYWYRQTLGQGPEFLTYFQNEAQLEKSRLLSDRFSAERPKGSFSTLEIQRTEQGDSAMYLCASSPHPGQMNEKLFFGSGTQLSVL.